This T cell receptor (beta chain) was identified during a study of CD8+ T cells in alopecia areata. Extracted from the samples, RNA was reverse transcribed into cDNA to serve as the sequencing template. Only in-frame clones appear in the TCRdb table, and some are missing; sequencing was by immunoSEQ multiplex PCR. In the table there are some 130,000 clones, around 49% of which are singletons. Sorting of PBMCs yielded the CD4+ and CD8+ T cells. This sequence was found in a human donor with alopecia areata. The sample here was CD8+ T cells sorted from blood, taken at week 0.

The CDR3 DNA follows: TGTGCCAGCAGCCAAGATCTATCGACGTACGAGCAGTACTTC. Residues: CASSQDLSTYEQYF. The chain joins TRBV14 to TRBJ2-7; the D is unclear. The CDR3 length is 14 residues. Trimming removed 0 bases from V and 4 bases from J, with 10 bases in between. Germline V CDR1 and CDR2: SGHDN, FVKESK.